The 17 T cell receptor beta chains given below trace back to one sample, sequenced in a study of T cell repertoires in cytomegalovirus infection. For these TCRs, the target antigens are not known. TCRdb ran MiXCR on the reads and lists one entry per CDR3 protein. The data contain some 800,000 distinct CDR3 sequences, roughly 28% of them singletons. This material consisted of cultured CD8+ T cells from PBMCs, taken from culture after CMV antigen stimulation. The receptors were gathered from a human donor in good health (CMV status not recorded). Some clones in this sample may be carry-over from other donors' samples.

This clonotype has a count of ten or more. The chain is built from TRBV7-8 and TRBJ2-3, with D uncertain. Trimming stripped 3 bases from V and 3 bases from J, with 4 bases between. Looked up from germline, CDR1 is SGHVS and CDR2 is FQNEAQ. The CDR3 sequence is 12 residues long. The DNA of the CDR3 is TGTGCCAGCAGCTTTGTAACAGATACGCAGTATTTT. Its protein is CASSFVTDTQYF.

This chain connects TRBV9 to TRBJ2-1; 11 bases are shared with TRBD2. J lost 4 bases, V lost 0 bases, and 6 bases had no gene match. The CDR3 length is 17 residues. Looked up from germline, CDR1 is SGDLS and CDR2 is YYNGEE. The CDR3 DNA follows: TGTGCCAGCAGCGTAGCCGCTCGACTAGCGGGGTACAATGAGCAGTTCTTC. It specifies CASSVAARLAGYNEQFF.

The chain recombines TRBV7-3 with TRBJ1-3; D not resolved. This CDR3 contains 12 residues. CDR1 and CDR2 from the germline V gene are SGHTA and FQGTGA. The V end was cut by 7 bases, the J end by 3 bases, with 7 bases between. In DNA, the CDR3 is TGTGCCAGCAACATGGGTGGAAACACCATATATTTT. This sequence encodes CASNMGGNTIYF.

This clonotype was detected only a few times. The chain links TRBV7-9 to TRBJ1-1; D is uncertain. The V end was cut by 5 bases, the J end by 1 base, with 11 bases between. Per the germline V gene, CDR1 is SEHNR and CDR2 is FQNEAQ (reference sequence). This CDR3 contains 14 residues. CDR3 nucleotides: TGTGCCAGCAGCCCGCCGCGGGCGAACACTGAAGCTTTCTTT. Encoded protein: CASSPPRANTEAFF.

This clonotype came up a few times. The chain is built from TRBV6-5 and TRBJ1-6; TRBD1 might be the D (5 bases). This CDR3 is 18 amino acids long. Germline CDR1 is MNHEY and CDR2 is SVGAGI. Between the trimmed V and J ends, which lost 0 bases and 8 bases, there was a span of 20 bases. The CDR3 bases are TGTGCCAGCAGTTACTCGACATTCCCAGGGTTTTTGGATTCACCCCTCCACTTT. As protein: CASSYSTFPGFLDSPLHF.

This clonotype was observed many times. The rearrangement links TRBV6-2 or TRBV6-3 to TRBJ2-1; the D call may be TRBD1 or TRBD2 (5 bases each). The V end lost 4 bases, the J end lost 5 bases, and 18 bases lay between the germline ends. The CDR3 runs to 16 residues. Germline V gene data show CDR1 as MNHEY and CDR2 as SVGEGT. The CDR3 DNA is TGTGCCAGCAGTTCCGCCTTATGGGACGGGGACAATGAGCAGTTCTTC. It yields the protein CASSSALWDGDNEQFF.

This clonotype turned up a few times. J is TRBJ2-6 and V is TRBV27; D is perhaps TRBD2 (6 bases). CDR1 and CDR2 from the germline V gene are MNHEY and SMNVEV (reference sequence). V lost 1 base to trimming and J lost 2 bases, with 15 bases between them. This CDR3 is built from 18 residues. CDR3 in DNA: TGTGCCAGCAGTTTATTGGGGGGAATCCCCCCTGGGGCCAACGTCCTGACTTTC. Translation gives CASSLLGGIPPGANVLTF.

Only a few counts were recorded for this clonotype. The chain joins TRBV5-6 to TRBJ2-7; D is tentatively TRBD1 or TRBD2 (5 bases each). The CDR3 is made up of 16 amino acids. Germline loops: CDR1 SGHDT, CDR2 YYEEEE. With 4 bases removed from V and 3 bases from J, the gap between germline ends came to 20 bases. In DNA form, the CDR3 reads TGTGCCAGCAGCCATAGAGGGACGACGGTTCGCTACGAGCAGTACGTC. Translation: CASSHRGTTVRYEQYV.

This clonotype was counted at least ten times. The rearrangement links TRBV7-9 to TRBJ1-2; no reliable D call. CDR3 size: 15 residues. The V end was cut by 1 base, the J end by 2 bases, with 11 bases between. The germline V gene has CDR1 SEHNR and CDR2 FQNEAQ (reference sequence). The CDR3 sequence is CASSLVLILNYGYTF. CDR3 in DNA: TGTGCCAGCAGCTTAGTTTTAATCTTGAACTATGGCTACACCTTC.

In its sample, this clonotype was seen a few times. J is TRBJ2-7 and V is TRBV6-5; 7 bases match TRBD1. Germline CDR1 reads MNHEY; CDR2 reads SVGAGI. The CDR3 contains 16 residues. V lost 0 bases and J lost 0; bases outside the gene matches: 5. CDR3 DNA sequence: TGTGCCAGCAGTTACTCGACAGGGACGAGCTCCTACGAGCAGTACGTC. This gives the protein CASSYSTGTSSYEQYV.

The V gene is TRBV9, the J gene TRBJ2-1, with no clear D. V was trimmed by 4 bases and J by 1 base, leaving 9 bases between them. Germline CDR1 reads SGDLS; CDR2 reads YYNGEE. The CDR3 has 14 amino acids. DNA for the CDR3: TGTGCCAGCAGCCCTCAACAGTCCTACAATGAGCAGTTCTTC. Residues: CASSPQQSYNEQFF.

This CDR3 is CASSVGGRGTEAFF. The CDR3 DNA reads TGTGCCAGCAGCGTAGGGGGGCGTGGAACTGAAGCTTTCTTT. The chain combines TRBV9 with TRBJ1-1; weak D call: TRBD1 (6 bases). V lost 0 bases to trimming and J lost 5 bases, with 11 bases between them. CDR3 size: 14 residues. Germline V CDR1 and CDR2: SGDLS, YYNGEE.

J is TRBJ2-7 and V is TRBV14; D remains ambiguous. V was pared by 5 bases and J by 5 bases, with 10 bases between. The V gene's germline CDR1 is SGHDN and CDR2 FVKESK. The CDR3 has 12 residues. As DNA, the CDR3 is TGTGCCAGCAGCGCTCTAGGTCACGAGCAGTACGTC. Protein product: CASSALGHEQYV.

This clonotype was counted a few times. V and J are TRBV6-5 and TRBJ1-5; D is ambiguous. The CDR3 runs 14 residues. V was trimmed by 0 bases and J by 7 bases, leaving 10 bases between them. CDR1 and CDR2 (germline): MNHEY, SVGAGI. This CDR3 is CASSYSFLGQPQHF. The CDR3 region has the DNA TGTGCCAGCAGTTACTCCTTTTTAGGCCAGCCCCAGCATTTT.

This chain links TRBV6-6 with TRBJ2-3; a possible D gene is TRBD2 (5 bases). The germline gives CDR1 MNHNY, CDR2 SVGAGI (reference sequence). V dropped 1 base and J dropped 3 bases, with 17 bases sitting between them. The CDR3 is 17 residues long. The CDR3, as DNA: TGTGCCAGCAGTTACTTATCCGGAGGAGAGGAGACAGATACGCAGTATTTT. It encodes CASSYLSGGEETDTQYF.

The rearrangement links TRBV13 to TRBJ1-1, with D possibly TRBD1 on 6 matching bases. The V end was cut by 0 bases, the J end by 10 bases, with 12 bases between. This CDR3 spans 13 amino acids. Germline assignment: CDR1 PRHDT and CDR2 FYEKMQ (reference sequence). The CDR3 DNA reads TGTGCCAGCAGCTTAGGCCTGGACAGAGCAGCTTTCTTT. This codes for CASSLGLDRAAFF.

In its sample, this clonotype was seen a few times. The chain links TRBV25-1 to TRBJ1-2, with 11 positions matching TRBD1. The V and J ends lost 1 base and 4 bases, in that order; junction bases with no gene match: 5. The CDR3 totals 16 residues. The germline CDR1 and CDR2 sequences are MGHDK and SYGVNS. CDR3 sequence (DNA): TGTGCCAGCAGTGAATGGGCGGGGACAGGGGGCTATGGCTACACCTTC. It specifies CASSEWAGTGGYGYTF.